These T cell receptor beta chains were read from a single sample in a study of siplizumab effects on memory and regulatory T cells. Profiling relied on immunoSEQ multiplex PCR, and the TCRdb table lists in-frame clones only, not all of them. This repertoire shows approximately 100,000 clones, around nine tenths found once; its top ten account for approximately 12%. The material sequenced was non-Treg CD4+ T cells sorted from blood. These TCRs come from a human donor in good health. Both conserved end residues are part of each CDR3. The order of the fields is V gene, J gene, D gene, clone size, CDR3 DNA, CDR3 protein. The D gene is left open where the match is weak. Some rows mark clone size as missing; the rest say once, few, many or name a class of expanded clone.

>TRBV11-2|TRBJ2-7|TRBD2|-
TGTGCCAGCAGCTTACTAGCGGGAGGGCCGGCTCGCCACGAGCAGTACTTC
CASSLLAGGPARHEQYF
>TRBV7-9|TRBJ2-7|TRBD2|-
TGTGCCAGCAGCCCCGGGACTAGCGGGAGGGGCGACTACGAGCAGTACTTC
CASSPGTSGRGDYEQYF
>TRBV9|TRBJ1-1|-|-
TGTGCCAGCAGCCCTATGGGAGGAACTGAAGCTTTCTTT
CASSPMGGTEAFF
>TRBV30|TRBJ2-3|TRBD2|-
TGTGCCTGGAGCGACCCTCTAGCGGGACGTTCGGGAATGGCAGATACGCAGTATTTT
CAWSDPLAGRSGMADTQYF
>TRBV19|TRBJ2-6|-|-
TGTGCCAGTAGTAGGGCGGAGACCGCAGCCCCTGGGGCCAACGTCCTGACTTTC
CASSRAETAAPGANVLTF
>TRBV6-5|TRBJ2-7|-|-
TGTGCCAGCAGGGGGGGCCGGGACACCTCCTACGAGCAGTACTTC
CASRGGRDTSYEQYF
>TRBV30|TRBJ2-7|TRBD1|-
TGTGCCTCCTACAGGGGTCCCGAGCAGTACTTC
CASYRGPEQYF
>TRBV5-1|TRBJ2-2|TRBD1|-
TGCGCCAGCAGACTAATGGTCGGGACAGACAACACCGGGGAGCTGTTTTTT
CASRLMVGTDNTGELFF
>TRBV7-2|TRBJ1-5|-|-
TGTGCCAGCAGCTTAGACTGGGGTGTGGCTCAGCCCCAGCATTTT
CASSLDWGVAQPQHF
>TRBV9|TRBJ2-2|-|-
TGTGCCAGCAGCGCGGGACCCGCGGGCACCGGGGAGCTGTTTTTT
CASSAGPAGTGELFF
>TRBV6-5|TRBJ1-2|TRBD1|-
TGTGCCAGCAGCAAACCGGGACAGGGAAACTATGGCTACACCTTC
CASSKPGQGNYGYTF
>TRBV10-1|TRBJ2-1|TRBD1|once
TGCGCCAGCAGTGAGTCGGGACAGGGGGCTAGGCATGAGCAGTTCTTC
CASSESGQGARHEQFF
>TRBV6-1|TRBJ1-2|-|-
TGTGCCAGCAGCGGGGCGGGATACTCTGGCTACACCTTC
CASSGAGYSGYTF
>TRBV10-1|TRBJ2-7|TRBD1|-
TGCGCCAGCAGTGGGACAGGAGGTACCTACGAGCAGTACTTC
CASSGTGGTYEQYF
>TRBV7-8|TRBJ2-1|TRBD2|-
TGTGCCAGCAGCCTGGGGAGGGTAGCGGGAGATGAGCAGTTCTTC
CASSLGRVAGDEQFF
>TRBV19|TRBJ2-3|TRBD2|-
TGTGCCAGTAGTATCCCGCTCGCGACTAGCGGGAGGGCAGATACGCAGTATTTT
CASSIPLATSGRADTQYF
>TRBV14|TRBJ1-2|TRBD1|few
TGTGCCAGCAGCCTTGGCAGGGGGGAGTATGGCTACACCTTC
CASSLGRGEYGYTF
>TRBV6-1|TRBJ1-5|-|-
TGTGCCAGCATGCGGGGGCAGCCCCAGCATTTT
CASMRGQPQHF
>TRBV7-2|TRBJ2-3|-|once
TGTGCCAGCAGCTCCCGTCTTTCAGGGCGAGCGCAGTATTTT
CASSSRLSGRAQYF
>TRBV28|TRBJ1-1|-|-
TGTGCCAGCAGCTTATCCCTAGACAGCAAAGCTTTCTTT
CASSLSLDSKAFF
>TRBV29-1|TRBJ1-1|-|-
TGCAGCGTTGTATTGGGGGTGGCCACTGAAGCTTTCTTT
CSVVLGVATEAFF
>TRBV9|TRBJ1-3|TRBD1|-
TGTGCCAGCAGCCCTCGTCCTCCAGGGGGTGGTGGAAACACCATATATTTT
CASSPRPPGGGGNTIYF
>TRBV7-9|TRBJ2-3|-|once
TGTGCCAGCAGCCTGGGGATCTCCCCGTACACAGATACGCAGTATTTT
CASSLGISPYTDTQYF
>TRBV6-6|TRBJ1-2|-|once
TGTGCCAGCAGATTCCAGGGTCGTGATGGCTACACCTTC
CASRFQGRDGYTF
>TRBV4-2|TRBJ2-5|-|-
TGTGCCAGCAGCCTCGACTACCAAGAGACCCAGTACTTC
CASSLDYQETQYF